A selection of T cell receptor beta chains follows, all from one sample in a study of post-analysis software for immune sequencing data. Each CDR3 protein is one row after TCRdb ran MiXCR on the PCR reads. Here the sample spans more than 450,000 distinct CDR3 sequences, around 31% being singletons. The sequencing sample was made of blood. The receptor source for this set is a girl aged 2 to 17 with multiple sclerosis. Both conserved end residues are part of each CDR3. D genes are given only for firm matches. A row's size may be missing; if present it is once, few, many or a size class.

DNA,CDR3,D,J,size,V
TGTGCCAGCAGCGTAGCGGTAGCGGCAGATACGCAGTATTTT,CASSVAVAADTQYF,NA,TRBJ2-3,NA,TRBV9
TGTGCCAGCAGCGTAGAGGCAAGATTCCACGAGACCCAGTACTTC,CASSVEARFHETQYF,NA,TRBJ2-5,NA,TRBV9
TGCAGCGTTGAAGCGGGGGGAGAGACCCAGTACTTC,CSVEAGGETQYF,TRBD2,TRBJ2-5,NA,TRBV29-1
TGTGCCAGCCGAGGGGAGGTCGGGAATGAGCAGTTCTTC,CASRGEVGNEQFF,NA,TRBJ2-1,few,TRBV7-9
TGCGCCAGCAGCGGGACACCTGCCTACGAGCAGTACTTC,CASSGTPAYEQYF,NA,TRBJ2-7,many,TRBV4-1
TGTGCCACCAGTGATTTGCAGCCAGAGGTGCACCCCTACGAGCAGTACTTC,CATSDLQPEVHPYEQYF,NA,TRBJ2-7,NA,TRBV24-1
TGTGCCAGCTACCAGGGGGTAGCGGGGGGCTACGAGCAGTACTTC,CASYQGVAGGYEQYF,TRBD2,TRBJ2-7,NA,TRBV6-1
TGTGCCAGCAGCTTACGAGGCGGGGGCTCCTACGAGCAGTACTTC,CASSLRGGGSYEQYF,TRBD2,TRBJ2-7,few,TRBV7-2
TGTGCCAGCAGCCAAGATGACAGAGCTAACTATGGCTACACCTTC,CASSQDDRANYGYTF,NA,TRBJ1-2,few,TRBV4-2
TGTGCCAGCAGTGGAAACAGGGTAGGGGAGACCCAGTACTTC,CASSGNRVGETQYF,NA,TRBJ2-5,few,TRBV6-6
TGTGCCAGCAGTTCTCGGGGGGACAATGAGCAGTTCTTC,CASSSRGDNEQFF,TRBD2,TRBJ2-1,NA,TRBV28
TGTGCCAGCAGCGAGCCAGGGGCTGAAGCTTTCTTT,CASSEPGAEAFF,NA,TRBJ1-1,few,TRBV7-3
TGTGCCACCAGCAGAGATGGACTTCAGGCTCCTGGCTACACCTTC,CATSRDGLQAPGYTF,NA,TRBJ1-2,few,TRBV15
TGCAGCGTTGAGGTTGGCGGCACGGATACGCAGTATTTT,CSVEVGGTDTQYF,NA,TRBJ2-3,few,TRBV29-1
TGTGCCAGCAGCTTGTATAGCGGATACGGGGCCCAGTACTTC,CASSLYSGYGAQYF,NA,TRBJ2-5,few,TRBV7-3
TGTAATCTAGCGGGGGCCGTCAATGAGCAGTTCTTC,CNLAGAVNEQFF,TRBD2,TRBJ2-1,once,TRBV20-1
TGCAGCGTTGAAGATCGTAGATCAGATACGCAGTATTTT,CSVEDRRSDTQYF,NA,TRBJ2-3,few,TRBV29-1
TGTGCCAGCAGCTTGGTTCCATCGCGCACAGATACGCAGTATTTT,CASSLVPSRTDTQYF,NA,TRBJ2-3,NA,TRBV5-6
TGTGCCAGCAGCTTGGGGCAGGTCTCTAGCACAGATACGCAGTATTTT,CASSLGQVSSTDTQYF,NA,TRBJ2-3,NA,TRBV7-2
TGTGCCAGCAGCGGGGCCGGGACCTTGGGGACCCAGTACTTC,CASSGAGTLGTQYF,NA,TRBJ2-5,few,TRBV7-2
TGTGCCAGCAGCTTAAAATACGAGCGGTACTTC,CASSLKYERYF,NA,TRBJ2-7,NA,TRBV7-2
TGTGCCAGCAGCTTAGCCGGGACAGGGTTAGGCTACACCTTC,CASSLAGTGLGYTF,TRBD1,TRBJ1-2,few,TRBV7-8
TGCGCCAGCAGGGGGTCGCGGGACGGCTACACCTTC,CASRGSRDGYTF,NA,TRBJ1-2,NA,TRBV5-1
TGCAGTGCTAGCGACAGGGGAAACTATGGCTACACCTTC,CSASDRGNYGYTF,TRBD1,TRBJ1-2,few,TRBV20-1
TGCAGCGTTGTCGGTTACATAGATCGCAATGAGCAGTTCTTC,CSVVGYIDRNEQFF,NA,TRBJ2-1,few,TRBV29-1
TGTGCCAGCAGCCCCCGAGACAGGGGGTCCAATGAGCAGTACTTC,CASSPRDRGSNEQYF,TRBD1,TRBJ2-5,NA,TRBV9
TGCGCCAGCAGCCGACCTTGGACTAGCCAGGAGACCCAGTACTTC,CASSRPWTSQETQYF,TRBD2,TRBJ2-5,few,TRBV5-1
TGCAGCGTCGAAAGGACGCGGACAGGGGAGGACCTCAATGAGCAGTTCTTC,CSVERTRTGEDLNEQFF,TRBD1,TRBJ2-1,few,TRBV29-1
TGTGCCAGTAGTATAGCCCCGGAGACAGATACGCAGTATTTT,CASSIAPETDTQYF,NA,TRBJ2-3,NA,TRBV19
TGTGCCAGCAGGCGGGGCAAGTCCTATAATTCACCCCTCCACTTT,CASRRGKSYNSPLHF,NA,TRBJ1-6,few,TRBV6-5
TGCAGCGTTGAAGTGCTGTCGGATACGCAGTATTTT,CSVEVLSDTQYF,NA,TRBJ2-3,few,TRBV29-1
TGTGCCAGCAGTCCCATCCTGTTACAGGGGGATACGCAGTATTTT,CASSPILLQGDTQYF,TRBD1,TRBJ2-3,NA,TRBV27
TGCGCCAGCAGCTTGGACGGGTATGACACTGAAGCTTTCTTT,CASSLDGYDTEAFF,NA,TRBJ1-1,NA,TRBV5-1
TGCAGCGTTTCAAGACAGGGAGGCTATGGCTACACCTTC,CSVSRQGGYGYTF,TRBD1,TRBJ1-2,NA,TRBV29-1
TGTGCCAGCAGCCAAGATGCCCCTACAGTGGGCGGAGGGGTGTCCTACGAGCAGTACTTC,CASSQDAPTVGGGVSYEQYF,NA,TRBJ2-7,NA,TRBV4-2
TGTGCCAGCAGCCCACGGGACAGTGGCTACACCTTC,CASSPRDSGYTF,TRBD1,TRBJ1-2,few,TRBV7-9
TGCAGTGCTGGGGAGCCTAAGCGGAATGAAAAACTGTTTTTT,CSAGEPKRNEKLFF,NA,TRBJ1-4,once,TRBV20-1
TGCAGCGTTGAAGGGGGGACAGACCCGTACGAGCAGTACTTC,CSVEGGTDPYEQYF,TRBD1,TRBJ2-7,NA,TRBV29-1
TGCAGCGCCCCGACAGGGGGCCCCGGGGAGACCCAGTACTTC,CSAPTGGPGETQYF,TRBD1,TRBJ2-5,few,TRBV29-1
TGTGCCAGCAGTCGCCCTCCGACAGGAGACAGCACAGATACGCAGTATTTT,CASSRPPTGDSTDTQYF,NA,TRBJ2-3,NA,TRBV25-1
TGCGCCAGCAGCTTGGAACCGGCCGGTACTAGCACAGATACGCAGTATTTT,CASSLEPAGTSTDTQYF,NA,TRBJ2-3,NA,TRBV5-1
TGCAGTGCTCCAGAGATCCAACCCGGAGGGGACATTCAGTACTTC,CSAPEIQPGGDIQYF,NA,TRBJ2-4,NA,TRBV20-1
TGCAGTGCTCCGGAGGGGGGTCTAGCCAAAAACATTCAGTACTTC,CSAPEGGLAKNIQYF,NA,TRBJ2-4,NA,TRBV20-1
TGCGCCAGCAGCTTGGCCCCGGGCGTCAGCTCCTACGAGCAGTACTTC,CASSLAPGVSSYEQYF,NA,TRBJ2-7,few,TRBV5-1
TGTGCCAGTAAAGGTCGGCGCACAGATACGCAGTATTTT,CASKGRRTDTQYF,NA,TRBJ2-3,few,TRBV19
TGTGCCAGCAGTGAACGTGGCGGGGGAGTTGGGGGCAATGAGCAGTTCTTC,CASSERGGGVGGNEQFF,TRBD2,TRBJ2-1,few,TRBV2
TGTGCCAGCAGCGTAGCCGACATCCCGGGCAATGAGCAGTTCTTC,CASSVADIPGNEQFF,NA,TRBJ2-1,NA,TRBV5-6
TGTGCCAGCAGCCATCTGGGACTGCTTGGGGATGAGCAGTTCTTC,CASSHLGLLGDEQFF,NA,TRBJ2-1,NA,TRBV3-1